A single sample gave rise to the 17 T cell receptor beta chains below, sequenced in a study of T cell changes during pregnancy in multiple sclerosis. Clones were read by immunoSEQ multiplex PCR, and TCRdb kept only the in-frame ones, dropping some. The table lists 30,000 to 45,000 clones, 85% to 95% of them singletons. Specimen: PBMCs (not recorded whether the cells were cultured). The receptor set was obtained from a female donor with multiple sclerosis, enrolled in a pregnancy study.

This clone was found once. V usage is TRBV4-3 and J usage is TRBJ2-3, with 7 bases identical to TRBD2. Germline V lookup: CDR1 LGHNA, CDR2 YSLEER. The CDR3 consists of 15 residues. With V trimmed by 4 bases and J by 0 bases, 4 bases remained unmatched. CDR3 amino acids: CASSLSGVSTDTQYF. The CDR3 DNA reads TGCGCCAGCAGCCTAAGCGGGGTCAGCACAGATACGCAGTATTTT.

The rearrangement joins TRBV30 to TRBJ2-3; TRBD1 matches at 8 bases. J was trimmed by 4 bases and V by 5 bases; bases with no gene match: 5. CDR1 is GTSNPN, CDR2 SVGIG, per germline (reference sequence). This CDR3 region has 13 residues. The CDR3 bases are TGTGCCTGGTGCCAGGGGGCCCCAGATACGCAGTATTTT. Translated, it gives CAWCQGAPDTQYF.

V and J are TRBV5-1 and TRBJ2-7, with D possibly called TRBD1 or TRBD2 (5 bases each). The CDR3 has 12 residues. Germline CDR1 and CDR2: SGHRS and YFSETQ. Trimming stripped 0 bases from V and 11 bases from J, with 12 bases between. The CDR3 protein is CASSLDVGEKYF. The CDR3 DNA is TGCGCCAGCAGCTTGGACGTGGGGGAAAAGTACTTC.

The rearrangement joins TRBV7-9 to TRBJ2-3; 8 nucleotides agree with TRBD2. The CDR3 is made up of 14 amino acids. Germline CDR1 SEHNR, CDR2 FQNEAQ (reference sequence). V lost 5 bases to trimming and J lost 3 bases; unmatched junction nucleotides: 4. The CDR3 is CASSPGLETDTQYF. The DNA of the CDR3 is TGTGCCAGCAGCCCGGGACTAGAGACAGATACGCAGTATTTT.

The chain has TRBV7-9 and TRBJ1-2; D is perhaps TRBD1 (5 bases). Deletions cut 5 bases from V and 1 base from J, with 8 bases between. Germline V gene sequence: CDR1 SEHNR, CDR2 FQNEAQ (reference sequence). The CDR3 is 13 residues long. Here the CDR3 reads CASSPQGNYGYTF. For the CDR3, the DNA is TGTGCCAGCAGCCCCCAGGGTAACTATGGCTACACCTTC.

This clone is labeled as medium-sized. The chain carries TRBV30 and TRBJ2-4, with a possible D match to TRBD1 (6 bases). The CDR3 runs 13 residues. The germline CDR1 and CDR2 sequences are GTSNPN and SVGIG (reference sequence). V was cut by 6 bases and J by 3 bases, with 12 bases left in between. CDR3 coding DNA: TGTGCCTGCCTAGACAGGAGCAAAAACATTCAGTACTTC. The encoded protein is CACLDRSKNIQYF.

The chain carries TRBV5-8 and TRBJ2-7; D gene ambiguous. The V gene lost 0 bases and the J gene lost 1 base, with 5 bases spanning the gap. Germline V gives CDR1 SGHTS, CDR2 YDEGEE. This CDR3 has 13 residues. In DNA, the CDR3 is TGTGCCAGCAGCTTGGGGGCGTCCTACGAGCAGTACTTC. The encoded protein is CASSLGASYEQYF.

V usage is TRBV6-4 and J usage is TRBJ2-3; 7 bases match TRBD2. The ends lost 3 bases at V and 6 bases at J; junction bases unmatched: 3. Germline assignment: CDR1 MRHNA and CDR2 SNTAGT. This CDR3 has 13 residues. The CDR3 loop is CASSEREWDTQYF. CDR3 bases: TGTGCCAGCAGTGAGCGGGAGTGGGATACGCAGTATTTT.

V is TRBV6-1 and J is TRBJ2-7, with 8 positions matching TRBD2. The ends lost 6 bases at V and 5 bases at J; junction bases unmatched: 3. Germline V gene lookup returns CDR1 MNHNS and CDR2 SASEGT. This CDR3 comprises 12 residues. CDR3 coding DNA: TGTGCCAGCAGGCCCGGGAGGGACGAGCAGTACTTC. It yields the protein CASRPGRDEQYF.

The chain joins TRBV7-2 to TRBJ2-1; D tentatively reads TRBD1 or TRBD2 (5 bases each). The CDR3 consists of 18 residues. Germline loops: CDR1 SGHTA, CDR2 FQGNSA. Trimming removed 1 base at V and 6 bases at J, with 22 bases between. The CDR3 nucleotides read TGTGCCAGCAGCTTAGTGTTGTCATCACCCGGGGCTCCCAATGAGCAGTTCTTC. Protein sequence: CASSLVLSSPGAPNEQFF.

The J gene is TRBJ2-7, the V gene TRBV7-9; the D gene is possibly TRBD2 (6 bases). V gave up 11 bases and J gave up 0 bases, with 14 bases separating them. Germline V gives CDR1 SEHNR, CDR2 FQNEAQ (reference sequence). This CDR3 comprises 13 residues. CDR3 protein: CAGGYGSSYEQYF. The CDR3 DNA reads TGTGCCGGGGGGTACGGCAGCTCCTACGAGCAGTACTTC.

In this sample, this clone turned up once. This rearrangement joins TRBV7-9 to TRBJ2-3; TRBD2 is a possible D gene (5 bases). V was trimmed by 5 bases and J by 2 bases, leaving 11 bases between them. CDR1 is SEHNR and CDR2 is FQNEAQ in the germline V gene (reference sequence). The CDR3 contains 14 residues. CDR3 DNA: TGTGCCAGCAGCCATTCCCGGGACACAGATACGCAGTATTTT. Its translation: CASSHSRDTDTQYF.

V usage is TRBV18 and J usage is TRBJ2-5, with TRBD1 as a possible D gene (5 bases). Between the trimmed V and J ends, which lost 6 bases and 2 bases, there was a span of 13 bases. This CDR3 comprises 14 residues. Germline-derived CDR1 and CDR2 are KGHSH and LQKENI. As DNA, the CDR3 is TGTGCCAGCTCTCAACAGGAGATACAAGAGACCCAGTACTTC. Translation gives CASSQQEIQETQYF.

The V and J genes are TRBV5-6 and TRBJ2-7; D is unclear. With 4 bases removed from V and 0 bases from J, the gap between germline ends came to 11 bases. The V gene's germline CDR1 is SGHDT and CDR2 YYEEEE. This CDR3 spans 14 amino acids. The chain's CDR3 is CASSVLGLSYEQYF. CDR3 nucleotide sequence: TGTGCCAGCAGCGTGTTAGGGCTCTCCTACGAGCAGTACTTC.

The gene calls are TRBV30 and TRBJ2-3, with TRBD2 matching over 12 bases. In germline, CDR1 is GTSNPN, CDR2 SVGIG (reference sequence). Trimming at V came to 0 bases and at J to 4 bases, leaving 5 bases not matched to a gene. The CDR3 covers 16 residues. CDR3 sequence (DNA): TGTGCCTGGAGTGTAGGGCTAGCGGGAGGGCCAGATACGCAGTATTTT. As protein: CAWSVGLAGGPDTQYF. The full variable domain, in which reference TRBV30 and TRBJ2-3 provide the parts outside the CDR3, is SQTIHQWPATLVQPVGSPLSLECTVEGTSNPNLYWYRQAAGRGLQLLFYSVGIGQISSEVPQNLSASRPQDRQFILSSKKLLLSDSGFYLCAWSVGLAGGPDTQYFGPGTRLTVL.

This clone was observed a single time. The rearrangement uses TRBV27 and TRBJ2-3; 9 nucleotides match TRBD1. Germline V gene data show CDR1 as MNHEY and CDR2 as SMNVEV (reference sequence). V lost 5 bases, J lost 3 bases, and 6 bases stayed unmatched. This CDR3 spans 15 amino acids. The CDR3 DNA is TGTGCCAGCAGTCCGCCGGGACAGGGAACAGATACGCAGTATTTT. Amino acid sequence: CASSPPGQGTDTQYF.

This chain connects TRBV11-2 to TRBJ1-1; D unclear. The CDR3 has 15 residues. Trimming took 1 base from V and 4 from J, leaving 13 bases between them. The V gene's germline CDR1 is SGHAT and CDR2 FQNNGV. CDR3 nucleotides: TGTGCCAGCAGCTTAGGCTCGGAGGCCCTCACTGAAGCTTTCTTT. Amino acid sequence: CASSLGSEALTEAFF.